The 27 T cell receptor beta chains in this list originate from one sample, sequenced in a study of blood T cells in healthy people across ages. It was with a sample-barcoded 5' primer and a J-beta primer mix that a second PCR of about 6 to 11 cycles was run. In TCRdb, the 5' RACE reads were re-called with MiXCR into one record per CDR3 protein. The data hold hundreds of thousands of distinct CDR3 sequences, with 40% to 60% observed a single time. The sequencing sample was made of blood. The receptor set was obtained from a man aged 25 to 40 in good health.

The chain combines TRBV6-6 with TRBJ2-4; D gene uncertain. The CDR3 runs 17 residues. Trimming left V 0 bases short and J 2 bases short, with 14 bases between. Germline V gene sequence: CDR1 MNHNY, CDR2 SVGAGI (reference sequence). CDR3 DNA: TGTGCCAGCAGTTACTCAAGTCCAGGAGAATCCAAAAACATTCAGTACTTC. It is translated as CASSYSSPGESKNIQYF.

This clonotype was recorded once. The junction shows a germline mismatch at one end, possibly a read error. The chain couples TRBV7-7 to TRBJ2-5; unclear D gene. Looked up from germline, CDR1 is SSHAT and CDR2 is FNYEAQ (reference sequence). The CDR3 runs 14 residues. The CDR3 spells CASSSISMGETQYF. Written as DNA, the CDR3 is TGTGCTAGCAGCTCGATTAGCATGGGAGAGACCCAGTACTTC.

The CDR3 nucleotides are TGTGCCAGCAGACAGGGGCAAGAGACCCAGTACTTC. Translated, it gives CASRQGQETQYF. The chain employs TRBV12-3 or TRBV12-4 and TRBJ2-5, with 7 bases lining up with TRBD1. V trimming: 6 bases; J trimming: 2 bases; junction bases outside the gene matches: 0. This CDR3 spans 12 amino acids.

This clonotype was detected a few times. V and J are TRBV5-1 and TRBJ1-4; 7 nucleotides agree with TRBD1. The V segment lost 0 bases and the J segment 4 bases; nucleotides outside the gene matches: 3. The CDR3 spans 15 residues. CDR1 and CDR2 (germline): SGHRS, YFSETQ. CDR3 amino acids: CASSLVGTDNEKLFF. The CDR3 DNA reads TGCGCCAGCAGCTTGGTGGGGACAGATAATGAAAAACTGTTTTTT.

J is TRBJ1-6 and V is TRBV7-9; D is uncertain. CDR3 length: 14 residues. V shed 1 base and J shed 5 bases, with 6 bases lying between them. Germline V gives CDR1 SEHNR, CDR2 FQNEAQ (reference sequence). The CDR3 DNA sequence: TGTGCCAGCAGCTTAGTCGCAGATAATTCACCCCTCCACTTT. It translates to CASSLVADNSPLHF.

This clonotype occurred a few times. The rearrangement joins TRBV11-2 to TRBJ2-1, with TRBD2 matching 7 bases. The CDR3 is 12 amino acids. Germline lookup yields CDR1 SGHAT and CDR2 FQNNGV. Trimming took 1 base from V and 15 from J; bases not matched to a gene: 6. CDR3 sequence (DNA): TGTGCCAGCAGCTTAGGGGGACTAAGTCGGTTCTTC. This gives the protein CASSLGGLSRFF.

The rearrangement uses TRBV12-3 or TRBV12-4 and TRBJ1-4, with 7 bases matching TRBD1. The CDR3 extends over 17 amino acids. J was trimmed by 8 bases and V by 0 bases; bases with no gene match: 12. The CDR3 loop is CASSLAGGDRAKEKLFF. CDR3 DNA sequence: TGTGCCAGCAGTTTAGCAGGAGGAGACAGGGCGAAAGAAAAACTGTTTTTT.

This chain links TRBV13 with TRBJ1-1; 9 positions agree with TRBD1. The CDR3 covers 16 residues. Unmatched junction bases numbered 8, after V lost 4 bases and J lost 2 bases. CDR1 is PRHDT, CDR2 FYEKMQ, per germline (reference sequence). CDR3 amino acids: CASSSTTGGGNTEAFF. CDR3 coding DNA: TGTGCCAGCAGCTCAACCACAGGGGGCGGAAACACTGAAGCTTTCTTT.

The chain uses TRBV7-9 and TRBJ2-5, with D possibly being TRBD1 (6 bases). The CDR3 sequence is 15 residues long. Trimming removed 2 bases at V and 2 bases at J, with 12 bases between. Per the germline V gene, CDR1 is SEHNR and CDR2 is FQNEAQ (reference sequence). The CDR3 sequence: CASSLRTGWQETQYF. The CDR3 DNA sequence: TGTGCCAGCAGCTTACGCACAGGGTGGCAAGAGACCCAGTACTTC. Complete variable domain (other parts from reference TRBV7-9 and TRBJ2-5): DTGVSQNPRHKITKRGQNVTFRCDPISEHNRLYWYRQTLGQGPEFLTYFQNEAQLEKSRLLSDRFSAERPKGSFSTLEIQRTEQGDSAMYLCASSLRTGWQETQYFGPGTRLLVL.

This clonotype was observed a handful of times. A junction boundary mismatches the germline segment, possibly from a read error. The DNA for the CDR3 is TGTGCTAGCAGCCAGAATCTAGCGGGGGGTAGCTCCTACAATGAGCAGTTCTTC. Encoded protein: CASSQNLAGGSSYNEQFF. The V call is TRBV7-7, the J call TRBJ2-1, with 11 bases that match TRBD2. CDR3 length equals 18 residues. The V gene's germline CDR1 is SSHAT and CDR2 FNYEAQ (reference sequence).

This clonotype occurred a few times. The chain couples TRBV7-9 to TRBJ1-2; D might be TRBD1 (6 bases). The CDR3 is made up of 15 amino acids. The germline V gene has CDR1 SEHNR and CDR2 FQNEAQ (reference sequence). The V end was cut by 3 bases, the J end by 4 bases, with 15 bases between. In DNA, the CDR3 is TGTGCCAGCAGCTTGGAGGGGGGGTTGCGCTATGGCTACACCTTC. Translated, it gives CASSLEGGLRYGYTF.

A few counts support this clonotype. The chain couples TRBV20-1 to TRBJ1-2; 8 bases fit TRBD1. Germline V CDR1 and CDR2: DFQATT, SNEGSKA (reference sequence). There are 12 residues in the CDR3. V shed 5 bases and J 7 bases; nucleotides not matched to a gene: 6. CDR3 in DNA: TGCAGTGCTCGGACAGGGACGAGTGGCTACACCTTC. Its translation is CSARTGTSGYTF.

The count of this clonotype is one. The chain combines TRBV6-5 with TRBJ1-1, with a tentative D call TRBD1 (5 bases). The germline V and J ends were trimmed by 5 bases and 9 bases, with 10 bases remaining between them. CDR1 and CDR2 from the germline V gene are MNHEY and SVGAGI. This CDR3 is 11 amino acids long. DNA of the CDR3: TGTGCCAGCAGTACGGGGGTTCAAGCTTTCTTT. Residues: CASSTGVQAFF.

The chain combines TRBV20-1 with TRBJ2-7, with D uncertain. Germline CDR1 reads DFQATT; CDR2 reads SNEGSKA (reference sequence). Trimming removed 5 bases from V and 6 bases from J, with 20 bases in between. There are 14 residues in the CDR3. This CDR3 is CSAPPIDRDTEQYF. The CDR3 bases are TGCAGTGCTCCGCCTATAGACCGAGACACCGAGCAGTACTTC.

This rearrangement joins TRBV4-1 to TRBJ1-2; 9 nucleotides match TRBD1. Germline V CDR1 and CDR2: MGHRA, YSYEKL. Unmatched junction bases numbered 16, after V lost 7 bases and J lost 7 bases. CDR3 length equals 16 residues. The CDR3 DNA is TGCGCCAGCAAACCCCTGACGAGGACAGGGGTTCGTGGCTACACCTTC. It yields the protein CASKPLTRTGVRGYTF.

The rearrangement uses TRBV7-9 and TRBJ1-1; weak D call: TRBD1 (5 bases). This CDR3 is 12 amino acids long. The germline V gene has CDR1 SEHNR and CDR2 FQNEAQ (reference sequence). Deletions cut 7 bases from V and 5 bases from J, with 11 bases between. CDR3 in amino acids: CASTSGGTEAFF. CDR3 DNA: TGTGCCAGCACCAGTGGGGGGACTGAAGCTTTCTTT. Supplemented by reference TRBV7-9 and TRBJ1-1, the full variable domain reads DTGVSQNPRHKITKRGQNVTFRCDPISEHNRLYWYRQTLGQGPEFLTYFQNEAQLEKSRLLSDRFSAERPKGSFSTLEIQRTEQGDSAMYLCASTSGGTEAFFGQGTRLTVV.

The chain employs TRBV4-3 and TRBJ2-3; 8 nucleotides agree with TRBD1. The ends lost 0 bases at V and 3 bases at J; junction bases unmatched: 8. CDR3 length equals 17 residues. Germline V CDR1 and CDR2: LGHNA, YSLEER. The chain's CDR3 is CASSQEAQGARTDTQYF. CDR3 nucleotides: TGCGCCAGCAGCCAAGAGGCGCAGGGGGCACGGACAGATACGCAGTATTTT.

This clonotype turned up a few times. CDR3 bases: TGTGCCTGGAGCGACGGACAGGGAGTACGTGGCTACACCTTC. Protein product: CAWSDGQGVRGYTF. The rearrangement links TRBV30 to TRBJ1-2; 8 positions agree with TRBD1. Germline CDR1 GTSNPN, CDR2 SVGIG (reference sequence). This CDR3 spans 14 amino acids. The junction had 10 bases not matched to a gene; V was cut back by 3 bases and J by 7 bases.

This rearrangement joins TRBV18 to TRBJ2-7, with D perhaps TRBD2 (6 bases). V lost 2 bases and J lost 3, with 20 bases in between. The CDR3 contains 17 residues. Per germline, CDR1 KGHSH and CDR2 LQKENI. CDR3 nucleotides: TGTGCCAGCTCACCAAGGGCGGGGACGGTACTTGTCTACGAGCAGTACTTC. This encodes CASSPRAGTVLVYEQYF.

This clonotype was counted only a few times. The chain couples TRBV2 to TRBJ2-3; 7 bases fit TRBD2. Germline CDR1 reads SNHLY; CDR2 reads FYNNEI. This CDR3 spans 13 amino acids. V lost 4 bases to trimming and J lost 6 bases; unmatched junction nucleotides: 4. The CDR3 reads CASSGGGRDTQYF. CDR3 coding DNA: TGTGCCAGCAGTGGCGGGGGTCGGGATACGCAGTATTTT.

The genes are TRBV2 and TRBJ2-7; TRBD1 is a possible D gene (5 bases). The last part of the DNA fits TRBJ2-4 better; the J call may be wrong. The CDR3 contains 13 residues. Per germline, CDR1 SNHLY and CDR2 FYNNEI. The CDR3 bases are TGTGCCAGCAGTGACCAAGGGGAAAACATTCAGTACTTC. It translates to CASSDQGENIQYF.

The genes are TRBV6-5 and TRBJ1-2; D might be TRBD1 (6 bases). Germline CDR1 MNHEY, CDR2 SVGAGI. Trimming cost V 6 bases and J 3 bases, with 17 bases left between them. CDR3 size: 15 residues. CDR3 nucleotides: TGTGCCAGCAGCCCTCCCGGGGGCGCGGACTATGGCTACACCTTC. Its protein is CASSPPGGADYGYTF.

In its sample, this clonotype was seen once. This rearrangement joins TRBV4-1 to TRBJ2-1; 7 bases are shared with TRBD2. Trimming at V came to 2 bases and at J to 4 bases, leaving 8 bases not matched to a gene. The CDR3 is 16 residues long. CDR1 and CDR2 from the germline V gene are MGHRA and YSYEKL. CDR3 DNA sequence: TGCGCCAGCAGCCAATTGGGTCTAGCGGATTACAATGAGCAGTTCTTC. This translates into CASSQLGLADYNEQFF.

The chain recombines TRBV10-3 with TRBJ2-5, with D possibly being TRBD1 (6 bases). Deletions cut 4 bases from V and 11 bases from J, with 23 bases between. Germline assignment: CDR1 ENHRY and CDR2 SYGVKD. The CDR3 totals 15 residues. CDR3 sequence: CAISGLAQGTNEQYF. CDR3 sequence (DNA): TGTGCCATCAGTGGATTGGCGCAGGGGACAAATGAGCAGTACTTC.

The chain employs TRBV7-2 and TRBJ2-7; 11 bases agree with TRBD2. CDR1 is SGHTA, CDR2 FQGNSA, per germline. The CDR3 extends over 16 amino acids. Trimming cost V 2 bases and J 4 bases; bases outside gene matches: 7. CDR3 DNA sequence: TGTGCCAGCAGCTTATGGTCCCCTAGCGGGGGGTACGAGCAGTACTTC. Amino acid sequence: CASSLWSPSGGYEQYF. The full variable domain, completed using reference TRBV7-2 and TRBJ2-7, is GAGVSQSPSNKVTEKGKDVELRCDPISGHTALYWYRQSLGQGLEFLIYFQGNSAPDKSGLPSDRFSAERTGGSVSTLTIQRTQQEDSAVYLCASSLWSPSGGYEQYFGPGTRLTVT.

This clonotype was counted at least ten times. The DNA of the CDR3 is TGTGCCAGCAGCTCCCCCAGTATCCGGGGGCCACGGACGCAGTATTTT. Amino acids: CASSSPSIRGPRTQYF. The rearrangement joins TRBV7-2 to TRBJ2-3, with D possibly called TRBD1 or TRBD2 (6 bases each). From germline, CDR1 is SGHTA and CDR2 FQGNSA. This CDR3 comprises 16 residues. Trimming shortened V by 4 bases and J by 9 bases, and 23 bases separated the two germline ends.

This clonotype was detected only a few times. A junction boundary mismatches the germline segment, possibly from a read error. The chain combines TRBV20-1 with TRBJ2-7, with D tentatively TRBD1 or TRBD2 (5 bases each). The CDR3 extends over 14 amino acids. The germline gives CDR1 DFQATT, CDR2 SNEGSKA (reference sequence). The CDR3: CSAREGLGLYEQYF. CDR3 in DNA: TGCAGTGCTCGAGAAGGACTGGGGCTCTACGAGCAGTACTTC.